Listed below are T cell receptor beta chains from one sample, sequenced in a study of beta chain features in type 1 diabetes. Libraries were prepared by immunoSEQ multiplex PCR; TCRdb keeps only in-frame clonotypes and omits some of them. The sample has roughly 350,000 clones; 9.5% to 10% are singletons. The sequenced material came from central memory CD4+ T cells from blood. Source of these receptors: a man under 40 with type 1 diabetes. CDR3s include the opening cysteine and the closing phenylalanine or tryptophan. The D gene is left open where the match is weak. Where a row states a size, it is once, few, many or the class of an expanded clone; other rows omit it.

v_gene: TRBV5-1
d_gene: TRBD1
j_gene: TRBJ1-3
abundance: few
CDR3nt: TGCGCCAGCAGCAAAGGGACAGGTGGAAACACCATATATTTT
CDR3aa: CASSKGTGGNTIYF

v_gene: TRBV7-9
d_gene: TRBD2
j_gene: TRBJ2-1
abundance: few
CDR3nt: TGTGCCAGCAGCTCCGGGACTAGCGGGAGGTCTAACAATGAGCAGTTCTTC
CDR3aa: CASSSGTSGRSNNEQFF

v_gene: TRBV18
d_gene: TRBD1
j_gene: TRBJ1-1
abundance: NA
CDR3nt: TGTGCCAGCTCACCCGGGACAGGGGGCCCCGGGGGATTTGAAGCTTTCTTT
CDR3aa: CASSPGTGGPGGFEAFF

v_gene: TRBV29-1
d_gene: NA
j_gene: TRBJ2-3
abundance: many
CDR3nt: TGCAGCGTTGTTAGAGATACGCAGTATTTT
CDR3aa: CSVVRDTQYF

v_gene: TRBV27
d_gene: TRBD2
j_gene: TRBJ2-2
abundance: NA
CDR3nt: TGTGCCAGCAGTCCAACTCTAGCGGGAGGGCCCACCGGGGAGCTGTTTTTT
CDR3aa: CASSPTLAGGPTGELFF

v_gene: TRBV6-4
d_gene: TRBD2
j_gene: TRBJ2-7
abundance: NA
CDR3nt: TGTGCCAGCAGTGAAAGACTAGCGGGAGGTTACGAGCAGTACTTC
CDR3aa: CASSERLAGGYEQYF

v_gene: TRBV21-1
d_gene: NA
j_gene: TRBJ1-5
abundance: NA
CDR3nt: TGTGCCAGCAGCAAGGGGGAAAAGGGGCCATGCAATCAGCCCCAGCATTTT
CDR3aa: CASSKGEKGPCNQPQHF

v_gene: TRBV13
d_gene: NA
j_gene: TRBJ1-2
abundance: many
CDR3nt: TGTGCCAGCAGCTTAGTAAACAGCGACTATGGCTACACCTTC
CDR3aa: CASSLVNSDYGYTF

v_gene: TRBV10-1
d_gene: NA
j_gene: TRBJ2-7
abundance: few
CDR3nt: TGCGCCAGCAGTGGTAAGGACAACAACTACGAGCAGTACTTC
CDR3aa: CASSGKDNNYEQYF

v_gene: TRBV30
d_gene: NA
j_gene: TRBJ1-2
abundance: few
CDR3nt: TGTGCCTGGAGTTCTACTAACTATGGCTACACCTTC
CDR3aa: CAWSSTNYGYTF

v_gene: TRBV20-1
d_gene: NA
j_gene: TRBJ2-7
abundance: few
CDR3nt: TGCAGTGCTAGATCGCCCGTGGAGCAGTACTTC
CDR3aa: CSARSPVEQYF

v_gene: TRBV21-1
d_gene: NA
j_gene: TRBJ2-2
abundance: few
CDR3nt: TGTGCCAGCAGCAAAGAGATCAACGAGGGGGTGGTGGCCGGGGAGCTGTTTTTT
CDR3aa: CASSKEINEGVVAGELFF

v_gene: TRBV5-4
d_gene: NA
j_gene: TRBJ1-2
abundance: NA
CDR3nt: TGTGCCAGCAGCACTACAGGACTTGCTAACTATGGCTACACCTTC
CDR3aa: CASSTTGLANYGYTF

v_gene: TRBV7-9
d_gene: TRBD1
j_gene: TRBJ2-7
abundance: few
CDR3nt: TGTGCCAGCAGCTATCTGACAGGGGGCGGCTACGAGCAGTACTTC
CDR3aa: CASSYLTGGGYEQYF

v_gene: TRBV7-2
d_gene: NA
j_gene: TRBJ2-1
abundance: NA
CDR3nt: TGTGCCAGCAGCTCCAAGACTAGATCCAACTCCTACAATGAGCAGTTCTTC
CDR3aa: CASSSKTRSNSYNEQFF

v_gene: TRBV18
d_gene: NA
j_gene: TRBJ2-3
abundance: NA
CDR3nt: TGTGCCAGCTCACTCACGACAGACACAGATACGCAGTATTTT
CDR3aa: CASSLTTDTDTQYF

v_gene: TRBV14
d_gene: NA
j_gene: TRBJ2-3
abundance: few
CDR3nt: TGTGCCAGCAGCCAACTCCCAGGCGGTACGCAGTATTTT
CDR3aa: CASSQLPGGTQYF

v_gene: TRBV16
d_gene: TRBD2
j_gene: TRBJ2-2
abundance: few
CDR3nt: TGTGCCAGCAGCCAATCCGCAACTAGCGGAGCCGGGGAGCTGTTTTTT
CDR3aa: CASSQSATSGAGELFF

v_gene: TRBV2
d_gene: NA
j_gene: TRBJ1-1
abundance: few
CDR3nt: TGTGCCAGCAGAGGTAACACCGAGAACACTGAAGCTTTCTTT
CDR3aa: CASRGNTENTEAFF

v_gene: TRBV27
d_gene: NA
j_gene: TRBJ1-4
abundance: few
CDR3nt: TGTGCCAGCAGTTTTAGTACGGATAGGGGTGAAAAACTGTTTTTT
CDR3aa: CASSFSTDRGEKLFF

v_gene: TRBV29-1
d_gene: NA
j_gene: TRBJ1-2
abundance: NA
CDR3nt: TGCAGCGTTGAACCGGCTGGAGGGTCGTTCTATGGCTACACCTTC
CDR3aa: CSVEPAGGSFYGYTF

v_gene: TRBV2
d_gene: NA
j_gene: TRBJ2-5
abundance: NA
CDR3nt: TGTGCCAGCAGCAGCTTCCAGGAAGAGACCCAGTACTTC
CDR3aa: CASSSFQEETQYF

v_gene: TRBV27
d_gene: NA
j_gene: TRBJ2-1
abundance: NA
CDR3nt: TGTGCCAGCAGGGGATTTAGGAGGGGGATTGGATCCTACAATGAGCAGTTCTTC
CDR3aa: CASRGFRRGIGSYNEQFF

v_gene: TRBV25-1
d_gene: NA
j_gene: TRBJ1-1
abundance: few
CDR3nt: TGTGCCAGCAGAAGGGGTAGTGTCTCCACTGAAGCTTTCTTT
CDR3aa: CASRRGSVSTEAFF

v_gene: TRBV6-5
d_gene: NA
j_gene: TRBJ1-2
abundance: NA
CDR3nt: TGTGCCAGCACGCCTTCGGGCAGCGCTAACTATGGCTACACCTTC
CDR3aa: CASTPSGSANYGYTF

v_gene: TRBV28
d_gene: TRBD1
j_gene: TRBJ1-2
abundance: NA
CDR3nt: TGTGCCAGCAGTTTATCCGAGGGTGCAGGGGGCTTTGGCTACACCTTC
CDR3aa: CASSLSEGAGGFGYTF

v_gene: TRBV28
d_gene: TRBD1
j_gene: TRBJ2-7
abundance: NA
CDR3nt: TGTGCCAGCAGTTCCCCGGGACAGGGTACCTACGAGCAGTACTTC
CDR3aa: CASSSPGQGTYEQYF

v_gene: TRBV7-2
d_gene: NA
j_gene: TRBJ2-1
abundance: few
CDR3nt: TGTGCCAGCAGCCCTCGACTTATTAATGAGCAGTTCTTC
CDR3aa: CASSPRLINEQFF

v_gene: TRBV7-3
d_gene: NA
j_gene: TRBJ2-5
abundance: few
CDR3nt: TGTGCCAGCAGCGTACAGGGAGGGCAAGAGACCCAGTACTTC
CDR3aa: CASSVQGGQETQYF

v_gene: TRBV27
d_gene: TRBD2
j_gene: TRBJ2-7
abundance: NA
CDR3nt: TGTGCCAGCAGTCTCGGACTAGCGGGAGGATTTCCCCCGGTCTACGAGCAGTACTTC
CDR3aa: CASSLGLAGGFPPVYEQYF

v_gene: TRBV7-2
d_gene: TRBD2
j_gene: TRBJ2-2
abundance: NA
CDR3nt: TGTGCCAGCAGCTTTACTGGGACTAGGGACACCGGGGAGCTGTTTTTT
CDR3aa: CASSFTGTRDTGELFF

v_gene: TRBV28
d_gene: TRBD2
j_gene: TRBJ2-1
abundance: NA
CDR3nt: TGTGCCAGCAGACAAACTGGGACTAGCGGCTATTCCTACAATGAGCAGTTCTTC
CDR3aa: CASRQTGTSGYSYNEQFF

v_gene: TRBV14
d_gene: NA
j_gene: TRBJ1-1
abundance: NA
CDR3nt: TGTGCCAGCTCCTCGACCGGGCCAGGGAGGGCCACTGAAGCTTTCTTT
CDR3aa: CASSSTGPGRATEAFF

v_gene: TRBV5-1
d_gene: TRBD1
j_gene: TRBJ1-1
abundance: NA
CDR3nt: TGCGCCAGCAGCTTGGAGGGGACAGGAGGGACTGAAGCTTTCTTT
CDR3aa: CASSLEGTGGTEAFF

v_gene: TRBV28
d_gene: NA
j_gene: TRBJ1-5
abundance: NA
CDR3nt: TGTGCCAGCAGTGTAACCGCCTGGGGGAAAAATCAGCCCCAGCATTTT
CDR3aa: CASSVTAWGKNQPQHF

v_gene: TRBV7-9
d_gene: NA
j_gene: TRBJ2-5
abundance: few
CDR3nt: TGTGCCAGCAGCGGGCGGGAAGAGACCCAGTACTTC
CDR3aa: CASSGREETQYF

v_gene: TRBV29-1
d_gene: NA
j_gene: TRBJ2-5
abundance: few
CDR3nt: TGCAGCGTTGATCTAGAGATACAAGAGACCCAGTACTTC
CDR3aa: CSVDLEIQETQYF

v_gene: TRBV7-2
d_gene: NA
j_gene: TRBJ2-7
abundance: NA
CDR3nt: TGTGCCAGCAGCAGGGGGGACATTAGCTCCTACGAGCAGTACTTC
CDR3aa: CASSRGDISSYEQYF

v_gene: TRBV27
d_gene: NA
j_gene: TRBJ1-5
abundance: few
CDR3nt: TGTGCCAGCAGTTTATGGGGTCAGCCCCAGCATTTT
CDR3aa: CASSLWGQPQHF

v_gene: TRBV27
d_gene: NA
j_gene: TRBJ2-5
abundance: few
CDR3nt: TGTGCCAGCAGTTTACAGGGGAAGGGGGAGACCCAGTACTTC
CDR3aa: CASSLQGKGETQYF

v_gene: TRBV7-6
d_gene: TRBD2
j_gene: TRBJ2-1
abundance: many
CDR3nt: TGTGCCAGCAGCCCCCGTGCGGGGGTCAACGACAATGAGCAGTTCTTC
CDR3aa: CASSPRAGVNDNEQFF

v_gene: TRBV28
d_gene: NA
j_gene: TRBJ1-4
abundance: NA
CDR3nt: TGTGCCAGCAGTTTACAGGGCGCAACTAATGAAAAACTGTTTTTT
CDR3aa: CASSLQGATNEKLFF

v_gene: TRBV30
d_gene: NA
j_gene: TRBJ1-3
abundance: many
CDR3nt: TGTGCCTGGACCAGGGGTCGCCTCGGGGGAAACACCATATATTTT
CDR3aa: CAWTRGRLGGNTIYF

v_gene: TRBV19
d_gene: TRBD1
j_gene: TRBJ1-1
abundance: few
CDR3nt: TGTGCCAGTAGCCTCACAGGGGGACCTTCCACTGAAGCTTTCTTT
CDR3aa: CASSLTGGPSTEAFF

v_gene: TRBV21-1
d_gene: NA
j_gene: TRBJ2-1
abundance: many
CDR3nt: TGTGCCAGCAGCAAAGAGGGGACAGGAGACAATGAGCAGTTCTTC
CDR3aa: CASSKEGTGDNEQFF

v_gene: TRBV7-9
d_gene: NA
j_gene: TRBJ2-1
abundance: NA
CDR3nt: TGTGCCAGCAGCCCCTCCTCGGCTAGCGACGAGCAGTTCTTC
CDR3aa: CASSPSSASDEQFF